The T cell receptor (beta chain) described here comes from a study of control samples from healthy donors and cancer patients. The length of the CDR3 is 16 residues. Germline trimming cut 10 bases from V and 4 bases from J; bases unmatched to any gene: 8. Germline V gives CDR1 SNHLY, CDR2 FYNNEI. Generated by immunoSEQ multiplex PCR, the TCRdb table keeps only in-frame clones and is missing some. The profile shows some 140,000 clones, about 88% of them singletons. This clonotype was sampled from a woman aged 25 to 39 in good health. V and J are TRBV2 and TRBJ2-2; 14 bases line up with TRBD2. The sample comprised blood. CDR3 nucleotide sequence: TGTGCCACCCGACTAGCGGGAGGGCCGGGCACCGGGGAGCTGTTTTTT. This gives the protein CATRLAGGPGTGELFF.